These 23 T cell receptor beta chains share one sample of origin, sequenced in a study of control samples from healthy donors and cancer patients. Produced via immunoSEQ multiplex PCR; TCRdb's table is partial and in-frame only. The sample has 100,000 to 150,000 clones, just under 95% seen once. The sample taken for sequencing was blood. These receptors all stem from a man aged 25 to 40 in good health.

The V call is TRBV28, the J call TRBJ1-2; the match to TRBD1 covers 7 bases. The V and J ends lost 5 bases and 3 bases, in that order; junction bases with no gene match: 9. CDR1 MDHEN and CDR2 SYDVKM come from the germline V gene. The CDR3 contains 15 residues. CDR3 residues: CASSIPGGGDYGYTF. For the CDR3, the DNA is TGTGCCAGCAGTATCCCCGGAGGGGGCGACTATGGCTACACCTTC.

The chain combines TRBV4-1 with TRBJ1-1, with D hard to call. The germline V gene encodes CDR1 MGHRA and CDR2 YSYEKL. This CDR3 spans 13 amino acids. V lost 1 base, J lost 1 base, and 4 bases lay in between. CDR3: CASSQGQNTEAFF. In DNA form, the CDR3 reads TGCGCCAGCAGCCAAGGACAGAACACTGAAGCTTTCTTT.

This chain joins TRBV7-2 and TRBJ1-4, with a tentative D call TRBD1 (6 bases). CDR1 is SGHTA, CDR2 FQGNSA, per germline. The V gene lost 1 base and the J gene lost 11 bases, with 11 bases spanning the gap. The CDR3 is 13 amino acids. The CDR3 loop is CASSLVQGDKLFF. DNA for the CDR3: TGTGCCAGCAGCTTAGTACAGGGTGACAAACTGTTTTTT.

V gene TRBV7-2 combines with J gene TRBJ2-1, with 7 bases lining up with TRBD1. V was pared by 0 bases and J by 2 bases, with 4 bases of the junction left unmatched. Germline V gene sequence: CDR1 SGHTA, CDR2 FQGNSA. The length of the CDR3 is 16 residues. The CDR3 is CASSLAPGQTYNEQFF. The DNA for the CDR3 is TGTGCCAGCAGCTTAGCCCCGGGACAGACCTACAATGAGCAGTTCTTC.

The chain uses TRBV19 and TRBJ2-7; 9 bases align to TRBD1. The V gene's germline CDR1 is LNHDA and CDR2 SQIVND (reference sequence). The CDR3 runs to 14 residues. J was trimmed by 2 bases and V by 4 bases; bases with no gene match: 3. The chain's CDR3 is CASSNRDRAYEQYF. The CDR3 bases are TGTGCCAGTAGTAACCGGGACAGGGCCTACGAGCAGTACTTC.

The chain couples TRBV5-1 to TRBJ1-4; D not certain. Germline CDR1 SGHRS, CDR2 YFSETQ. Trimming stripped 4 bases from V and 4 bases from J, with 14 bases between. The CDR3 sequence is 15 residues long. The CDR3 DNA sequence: TGCGCCAGCAGCCCGGGCACGGGTCTTAATGAAAAACTGTTTTTT. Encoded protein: CASSPGTGLNEKLFF. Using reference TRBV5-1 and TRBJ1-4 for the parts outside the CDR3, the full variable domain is KAGVTQTPRYLIKTRGQQVTLSCSPISGHRSVSWYQQTPGQGLQFLFEYFSETQRNKGNFPGRFSGRQFSNSRSEMNVSTLELGDSALYLCASSPGTGLNEKLFFGSGTQLSVL.

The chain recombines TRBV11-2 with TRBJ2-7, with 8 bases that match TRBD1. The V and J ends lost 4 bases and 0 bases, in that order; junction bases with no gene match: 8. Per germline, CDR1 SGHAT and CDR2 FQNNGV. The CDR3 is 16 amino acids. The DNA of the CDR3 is TGTGCCAGCAGCTATACCCGGACAGGGCGCTCCTACGAGCAGTACTTC. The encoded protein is CASSYTRTGRSYEQYF.

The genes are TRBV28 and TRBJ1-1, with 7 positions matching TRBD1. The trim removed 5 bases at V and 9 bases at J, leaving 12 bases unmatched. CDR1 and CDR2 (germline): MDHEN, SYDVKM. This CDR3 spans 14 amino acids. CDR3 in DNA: TGTGCCAGCAGTCCAATTCAGGGGGGGAGTAAAGCTTTCTTT. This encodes CASSPIQGGSKAFF.

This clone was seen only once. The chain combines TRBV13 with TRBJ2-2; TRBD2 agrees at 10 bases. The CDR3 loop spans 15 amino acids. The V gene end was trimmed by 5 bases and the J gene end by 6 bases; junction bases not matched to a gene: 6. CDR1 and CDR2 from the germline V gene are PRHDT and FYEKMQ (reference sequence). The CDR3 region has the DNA TGTGCCAGCAGCGGGAGCGGGGGGGCCGCCGGGGAGCTGTTTTTT. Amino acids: CASSGSGGAAGELFF.

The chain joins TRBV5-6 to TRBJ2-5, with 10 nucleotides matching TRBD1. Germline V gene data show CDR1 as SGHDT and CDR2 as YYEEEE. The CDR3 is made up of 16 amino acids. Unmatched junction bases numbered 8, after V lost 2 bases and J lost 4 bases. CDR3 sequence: CASSFGQGDLGETQYF. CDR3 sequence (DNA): TGTGCCAGCAGCTTCGGACAGGGGGATCTCGGAGAGACCCAGTACTTC. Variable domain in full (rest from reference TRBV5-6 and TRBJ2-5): DAGVTQSPTHLIKTRGQQVTLRCSPKSGHDTVSWYQQALGQGPQFIFQYYEEEERQRGNFPDRFSGHQFPNYSSELNVNALLLGDSALYLCASSFGQGDLGETQYFGPGTRLLVL.

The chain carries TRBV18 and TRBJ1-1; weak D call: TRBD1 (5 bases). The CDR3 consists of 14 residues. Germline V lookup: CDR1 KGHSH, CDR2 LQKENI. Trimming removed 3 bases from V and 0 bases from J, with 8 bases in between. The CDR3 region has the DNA TGTGCCAGCTCACCGCGACAGTTGAACACTGAAGCTTTCTTT. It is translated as CASSPRQLNTEAFF.

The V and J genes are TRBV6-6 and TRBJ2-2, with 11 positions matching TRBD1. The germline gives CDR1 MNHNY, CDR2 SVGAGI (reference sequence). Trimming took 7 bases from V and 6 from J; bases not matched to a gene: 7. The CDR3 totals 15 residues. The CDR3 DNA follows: TGTGCCAGCACCCCGGGACAGGGGGACGCCGGGGAGCTGTTTTTT. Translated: CASTPGQGDAGELFF.

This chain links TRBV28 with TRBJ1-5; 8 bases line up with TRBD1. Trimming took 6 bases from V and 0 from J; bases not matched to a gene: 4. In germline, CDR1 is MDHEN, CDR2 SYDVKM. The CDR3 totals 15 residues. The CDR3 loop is CASRSQGGSNQPQHF. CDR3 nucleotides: TGTGCCAGCAGGTCACAGGGGGGTAGCAATCAGCCCCAGCATTTT.

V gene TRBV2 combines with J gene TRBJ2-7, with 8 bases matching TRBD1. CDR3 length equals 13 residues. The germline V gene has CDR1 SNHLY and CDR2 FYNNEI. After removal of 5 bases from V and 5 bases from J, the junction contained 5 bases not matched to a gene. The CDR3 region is CASSPDREDEQYF. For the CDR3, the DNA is TGTGCCAGCAGTCCGGACAGGGAGGACGAGCAGTACTTC.

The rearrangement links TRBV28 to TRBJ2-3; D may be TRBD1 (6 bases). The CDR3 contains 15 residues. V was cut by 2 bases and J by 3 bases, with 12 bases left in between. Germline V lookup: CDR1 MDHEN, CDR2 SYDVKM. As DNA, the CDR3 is TGTGCCAGCAGTTTACCAGGGGCTACGACAGATACGCAGTATTTT. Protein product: CASSLPGATTDTQYF.

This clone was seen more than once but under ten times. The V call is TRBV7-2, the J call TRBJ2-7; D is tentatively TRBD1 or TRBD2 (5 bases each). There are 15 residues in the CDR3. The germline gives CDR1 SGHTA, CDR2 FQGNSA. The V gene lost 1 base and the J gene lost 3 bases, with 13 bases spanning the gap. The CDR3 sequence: CASSLGPGPHYEQYF. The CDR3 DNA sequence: TGTGCCAGCAGCTTAGGGCCGGGACCCCACTACGAGCAGTACTTC.

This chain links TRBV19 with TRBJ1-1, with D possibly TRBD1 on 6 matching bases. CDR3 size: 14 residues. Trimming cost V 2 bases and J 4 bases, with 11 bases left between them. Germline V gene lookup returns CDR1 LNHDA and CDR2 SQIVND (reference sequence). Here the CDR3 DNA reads TGTGCCAGTAGTATAACCAGGGGAGCCACTGAAGCTTTCTTT. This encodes CASSITRGATEAFF.

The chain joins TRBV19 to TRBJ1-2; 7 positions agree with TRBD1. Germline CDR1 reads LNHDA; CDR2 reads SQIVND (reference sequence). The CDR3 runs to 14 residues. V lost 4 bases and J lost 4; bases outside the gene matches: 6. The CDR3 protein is CASSTRTGGYGYTF. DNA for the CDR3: TGTGCCAGTAGTACTCGGACAGGCGGCTATGGCTACACCTTC.

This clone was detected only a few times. The CDR3 DNA reads TGTGCCAGCAGGTCACCGGGACAGAACACTGAAGCTTTCTTT. It translates to CASRSPGQNTEAFF. The rearrangement links TRBV6-5 to TRBJ1-1; TRBD1 might be the D (6 bases). Deletions cut 6 bases from V and 1 base from J, with 12 bases between. This CDR3 is built from 14 residues. The V gene's germline CDR1 is MNHEY and CDR2 SVGAGI.

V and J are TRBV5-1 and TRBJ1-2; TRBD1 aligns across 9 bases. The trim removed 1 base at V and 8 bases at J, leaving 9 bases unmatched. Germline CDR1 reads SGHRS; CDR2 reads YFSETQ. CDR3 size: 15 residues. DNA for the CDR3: TGCGCCAGCAGCTTGTCGCCGACAGGGGGTAGGGGCTACACCTTC. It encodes CASSLSPTGGRGYTF.

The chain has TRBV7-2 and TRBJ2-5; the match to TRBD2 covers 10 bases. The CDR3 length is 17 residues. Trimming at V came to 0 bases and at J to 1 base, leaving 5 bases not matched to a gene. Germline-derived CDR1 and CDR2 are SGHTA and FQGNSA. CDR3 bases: TGTGCCAGCAGCTTAGCTTTTAGCGGGGGGTCCCAAGAGACCCAGTACTTC. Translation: CASSLAFSGGSQETQYF.

The CDR3 spells CASSLTPPGGGSPLHF. DNA for the CDR3: TGTGCCAGCAGCTTAACGCCCCCAGGGGGCGGTTCACCCCTCCACTTT. The chain has TRBV7-3 and TRBJ1-6; 8 bases are a match to TRBD1. The CDR3 loop spans 16 amino acids. Germline CDR1 reads SGHTA; CDR2 reads FQGTGA. Germline trimming cut 0 bases from V and 9 bases from J; bases unmatched to any gene: 7.

CDR3: CASKEEGGAYEQYF. The CDR3 DNA reads as TGTGCCAGCAAAGAAGAGGGCGGAGCCTACGAGCAGTACTTC. V and J are TRBV2 and TRBJ2-7, with D perhaps matching TRBD2 (5 bases). The CDR3 is 14 amino acids. Per the germline V gene, CDR1 is SNHLY and CDR2 is FYNNEI. Trimming stripped 7 bases from V and 2 bases from J, with 15 bases between.